A selection of T cell receptor beta chains follows, all from one sample in a study of T-cell reconstitution after alpha-beta-depleted transplantation in children. TCRdb re-called the PCR reads through MiXCR, storing one row per CDR3 protein. The table has a few hundred thousand distinct CDR3 sequences, over 9% seen once; the top ten hold 2.4%. Sequences were derived from PBMCs from the stem cell graft donor, sampled from the stem cell graft. These receptors were obtained from a human donor who donated a stem cell graft to a child with acute lymphoblastic leukemia. The CDR3 runs from the conserved cysteine through the conserved F or W. Fields, in order: J gene, V gene, CDR3 protein.

j_gene: TRBJ1-5
v_gene: TRBV6-2/TRBV6-3
CDR3aa: CASSYRTGGRSQHF

j_gene: TRBJ2-5
v_gene: TRBV11-2
CDR3aa: CASSSIRSRVVTGQETQYF

j_gene: TRBJ1-5
v_gene: TRBV5-1
CDR3aa: CASSQDSYSNQPQHF

j_gene: TRBJ2-1
v_gene: TRBV29-1
CDR3aa: CSVVWGTSANRGLFF

j_gene: TRBJ2-5
v_gene: TRBV5-1
CDR3aa: CASSFGWQVQETQYF

j_gene: TRBJ2-3
v_gene: TRBV7-9
CDR3aa: CASSLSWKGLDTQYF

j_gene: TRBJ2-3
v_gene: TRBV7-9
CDR3aa: CASSPVERLSTDTQYF

j_gene: TRBJ2-7
v_gene: TRBV10-3
CDR3aa: CATRFQGLAEYEQYF

j_gene: TRBJ2-4
v_gene: TRBV2
CDR3aa: CASRIGGQRTRAAKNIQYF

j_gene: TRBJ2-7
v_gene: TRBV7-9
CDR3aa: CASSPDRYEQYF

j_gene: TRBJ2-1
v_gene: TRBV7-9
CDR3aa: CASSLDLGRNEQFF

j_gene: TRBJ2-3
v_gene: TRBV20-1
CDR3aa: CSARVTGTDTQYF

j_gene: TRBJ2-3
v_gene: TRBV5-1
CDR3aa: CASSLQGFSTDTQYF

j_gene: TRBJ2-7
v_gene: TRBV20-1
CDR3aa: CSARGLNYEQYF

j_gene: TRBJ2-7
v_gene: TRBV19
CDR3aa: CASSIAATENYEQYF

j_gene: TRBJ2-2
v_gene: TRBV7-9
CDR3aa: CASSSGTGTGELFF

j_gene: TRBJ2-7
v_gene: TRBV25-1
CDR3aa: CASSETGTGGNEQYF

j_gene: TRBJ1-4
v_gene: TRBV4-2
CDR3aa: CASSQVAGTNEKLFF

j_gene: TRBJ2-3
v_gene: TRBV7-2
CDR3aa: CASSLEASSTDTQYF

j_gene: TRBJ1-4
v_gene: TRBV28
CDR3aa: CASSQVPLSEKLFF

j_gene: TRBJ2-7
v_gene: TRBV7-9
CDR3aa: CASSPRRDHEQYF

j_gene: TRBJ1-3
v_gene: TRBV9
CDR3aa: CASSVGTSSGNTIYF

j_gene: TRBJ1-2
v_gene: TRBV6-2/TRBV6-3
CDR3aa: CASSAPPDKPSFGYTF

j_gene: TRBJ1-1
v_gene: TRBV5-1
CDR3aa: CASSPQGAEAFF

j_gene: TRBJ2-1
v_gene: TRBV10-3
CDR3aa: CAISETSSYNEQFF

j_gene: TRBJ2-2
v_gene: TRBV4-3
CDR3aa: CASSLKSQGGGELFF

j_gene: TRBJ2-1
v_gene: TRBV5-1
CDR3aa: CASSFDRAGEQFF

j_gene: TRBJ2-3
v_gene: TRBV12-3/TRBV12-4
CDR3aa: CASSFGLAGEVDTQYF

j_gene: TRBJ2-6
v_gene: TRBV4-3
CDR3aa: CASSQARGSGANVLTF

j_gene: TRBJ2-1
v_gene: TRBV5-6
CDR3aa: CASSTPWAGDSEQFF

j_gene: TRBJ1-4
v_gene: TRBV28
CDR3aa: CASSPPTGLQEKLFF

j_gene: TRBJ2-1
v_gene: TRBV5-4
CDR3aa: CASSPGTDAWYNEQFF

j_gene: TRBJ2-3
v_gene: TRBV9
CDR3aa: CASSSRLAGKSTDTQYF

j_gene: TRBJ2-3
v_gene: TRBV12-3/TRBV12-4
CDR3aa: CASSLTQPVDTQYF

j_gene: TRBJ2-7
v_gene: TRBV20-1
CDR3aa: CSALAANYEQYF

j_gene: TRBJ1-5
v_gene: TRBV20-1
CDR3aa: CSAIGQALNSNQPQHF

j_gene: TRBJ2-1
v_gene: TRBV5-1
CDR3aa: CASSLVFAGGTLMGNEQFF

j_gene: TRBJ1-3
v_gene: TRBV20-1
CDR3aa: CSARVWDSGNTIYF

j_gene: TRBJ2-7
v_gene: TRBV20-1
CDR3aa: CSASSYEQYF

j_gene: TRBJ2-5
v_gene: TRBV20-1
CDR3aa: CSARDGVSETQYF

j_gene: TRBJ2-5
v_gene: TRBV12-3/TRBV12-4
CDR3aa: CASSSGTGGSEETQYF

j_gene: TRBJ2-7
v_gene: TRBV20-1
CDR3aa: CSAGVPTTYEQYF

j_gene: TRBJ2-1
v_gene: TRBV27
CDR3aa: CASRRGTLNEQFF

j_gene: TRBJ2-7
v_gene: TRBV20-1
CDR3aa: CSARDLAVGPYEQYF

j_gene: TRBJ1-5
v_gene: TRBV7-6
CDR3aa: CASSLGGRNQPQHF

j_gene: TRBJ2-3
v_gene: TRBV6-5
CDR3aa: CASSRGTSGKDTQYF

j_gene: TRBJ2-1
v_gene: TRBV5-1
CDR3aa: CASSYLAGVHGDEQFF

j_gene: TRBJ2-1
v_gene: TRBV5-1
CDR3aa: CASTGTGISYEQFF

j_gene: TRBJ1-5
v_gene: TRBV6-6
CDR3aa: CASSYTEAQHF

j_gene: TRBJ1-6
v_gene: TRBV29-1
CDR3aa: CSVQISGGNSPLHF

j_gene: TRBJ2-6
v_gene: TRBV6-5
CDR3aa: CASSYRKVRPRGANVLTF

j_gene: TRBJ2-1
v_gene: TRBV3-1
CDR3aa: CAVETGHEQFF

j_gene: TRBJ2-3
v_gene: TRBV3-1
CDR3aa: CASSQELASTDTQYF

j_gene: TRBJ2-7
v_gene: TRBV20-1
CDR3aa: CSARDLGQGHYEQYF

j_gene: TRBJ2-7
v_gene: TRBV4-1
CDR3aa: CASSPFLAGPYEQYF

j_gene: TRBJ1-1
v_gene: TRBV6-4
CDR3aa: CASAVGVNTEAFF

j_gene: TRBJ1-1
v_gene: TRBV27
CDR3aa: CASSYGGVNTEAFF

j_gene: TRBJ1-2
v_gene: TRBV12-3/TRBV12-4
CDR3aa: CASSLGSGSNYGYTF